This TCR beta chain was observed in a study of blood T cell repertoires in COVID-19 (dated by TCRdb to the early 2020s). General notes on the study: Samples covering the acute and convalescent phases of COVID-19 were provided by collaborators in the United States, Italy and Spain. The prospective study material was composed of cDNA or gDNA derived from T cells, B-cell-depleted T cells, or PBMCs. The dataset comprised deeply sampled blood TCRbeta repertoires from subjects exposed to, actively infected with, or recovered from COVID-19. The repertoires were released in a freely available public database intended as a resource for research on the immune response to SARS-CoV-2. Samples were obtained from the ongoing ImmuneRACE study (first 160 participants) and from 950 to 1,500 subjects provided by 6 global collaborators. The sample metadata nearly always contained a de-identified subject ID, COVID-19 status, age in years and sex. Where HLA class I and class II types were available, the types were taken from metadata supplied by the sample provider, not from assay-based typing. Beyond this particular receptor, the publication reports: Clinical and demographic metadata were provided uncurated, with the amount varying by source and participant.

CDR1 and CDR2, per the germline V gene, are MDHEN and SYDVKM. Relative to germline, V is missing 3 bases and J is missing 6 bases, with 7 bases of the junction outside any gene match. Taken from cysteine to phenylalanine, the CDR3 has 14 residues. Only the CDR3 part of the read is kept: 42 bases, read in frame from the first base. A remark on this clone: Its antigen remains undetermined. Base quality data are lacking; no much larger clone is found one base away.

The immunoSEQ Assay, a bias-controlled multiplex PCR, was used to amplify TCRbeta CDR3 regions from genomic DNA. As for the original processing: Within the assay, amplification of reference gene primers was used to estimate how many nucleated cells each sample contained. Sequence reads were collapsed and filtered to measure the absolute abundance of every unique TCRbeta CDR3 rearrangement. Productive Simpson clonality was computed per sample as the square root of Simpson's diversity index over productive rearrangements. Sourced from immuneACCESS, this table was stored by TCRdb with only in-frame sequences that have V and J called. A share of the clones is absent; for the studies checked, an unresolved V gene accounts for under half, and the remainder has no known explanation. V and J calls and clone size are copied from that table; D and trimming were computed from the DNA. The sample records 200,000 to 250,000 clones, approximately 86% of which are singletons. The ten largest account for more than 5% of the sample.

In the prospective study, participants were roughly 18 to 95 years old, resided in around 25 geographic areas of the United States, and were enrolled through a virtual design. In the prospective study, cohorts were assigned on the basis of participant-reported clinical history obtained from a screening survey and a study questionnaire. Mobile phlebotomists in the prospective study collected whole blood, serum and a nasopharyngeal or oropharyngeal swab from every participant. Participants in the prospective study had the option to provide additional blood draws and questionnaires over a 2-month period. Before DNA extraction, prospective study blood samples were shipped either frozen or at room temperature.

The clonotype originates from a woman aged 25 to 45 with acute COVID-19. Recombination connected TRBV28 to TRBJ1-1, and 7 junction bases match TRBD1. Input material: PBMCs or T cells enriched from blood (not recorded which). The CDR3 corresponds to CASSFRGQKPEAFF. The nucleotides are TGTGCCAGCAGTTTCCGGGGACAGAAACCTGAAGCTTTCTTT. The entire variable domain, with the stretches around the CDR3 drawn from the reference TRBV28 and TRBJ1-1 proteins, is DVKVTQSSRYLVKRTGEKVFLECVQDMDHENMFWYRQDPGLGLRLIYFSYDVKMKEKGDIPEGYSVSREKKERFSLILESASTNQTSMYLCASSFRGQKPEAFFGQGTRLTVV.